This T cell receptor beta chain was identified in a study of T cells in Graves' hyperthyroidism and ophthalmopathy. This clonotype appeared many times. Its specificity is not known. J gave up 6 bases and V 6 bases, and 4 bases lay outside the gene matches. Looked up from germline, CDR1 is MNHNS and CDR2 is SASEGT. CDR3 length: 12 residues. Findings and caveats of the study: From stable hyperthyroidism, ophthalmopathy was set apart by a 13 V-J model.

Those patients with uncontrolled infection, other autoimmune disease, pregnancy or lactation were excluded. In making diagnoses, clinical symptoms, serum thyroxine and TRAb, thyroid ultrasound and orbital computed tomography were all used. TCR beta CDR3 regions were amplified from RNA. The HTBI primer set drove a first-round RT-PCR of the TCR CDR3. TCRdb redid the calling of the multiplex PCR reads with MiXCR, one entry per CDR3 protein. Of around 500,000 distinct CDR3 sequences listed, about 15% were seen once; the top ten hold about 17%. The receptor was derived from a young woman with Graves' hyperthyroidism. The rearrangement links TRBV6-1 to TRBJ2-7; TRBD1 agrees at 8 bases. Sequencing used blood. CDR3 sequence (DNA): TGTGCCAGCAGACCCGGACAGGGCGAGCAGTACTTC. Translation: CASRPGQGEQYF.